This TCR beta chain was profiled in a study of cytomegalovirus exposure and HLA in healthy donors. Regarding the study as a whole: TCR beta V- and J-gene trimming, according to a later analysis, was linked to a missense DCLRE1C variant. It was shown in a later analysis that HLA-associated TCR beta chains were more clonally expanded than other, equally common chains. In vitro confirmation showed three CMV-associated chains to be CMV antigen specific.

In the case of this clone: Its matching antigen is unknown.

The primer mix had 60 Vbeta and 13 Jbeta primers. TCRdb's copy holds only in-frame clones and misses some; the assay was immunoSEQ multiplex PCR. The table lists around 150,000 clones, 77% of them singletons, with 1.3% to 1.5% in the top ten. V trimming: 8 bases; J trimming: 5 bases; junction bases outside the gene matches: 7. The CDR3 runs to 13 residues. Germline V gene data show CDR1 as SGHDN and CDR2 as FVKESK. Samples came from healthy bone marrow donors. This receptor was taken from a woman between 40 and 55 years old in good health and CMV-seronegative. V and J are TRBV14 and TRBJ2-7; 9 nucleotides align to TRBD1. Material for sequencing was PBMCs. CDR3 amino acids: CASSRDRANEQYF. CDR3 bases: TGTGCCAGCTCCCGGGACAGGGCTAACGAGCAGTACTTC.